Listed here are 10 T cell receptor beta chains from one sample, sequenced in a study of cytomegalovirus exposure and HLA in healthy donors. Clones were sequenced by immunoSEQ multiplex PCR, and TCRdb holds only the in-frame ones, with some missing. The sample includes some 64,000 clones, nearly 98% seen only once; the top ten take around 1.5%. Sequenced material: PBMCs. The source is a young woman in good health and CMV-seropositive.

The chain links TRBV7-9 to TRBJ2-3; 7 positions agree with TRBD1. V shed 4 bases, J shed 0 bases, and the junction held 4 bases outside the gene matches. Germline V gene data show CDR1 as SEHNR and CDR2 as FQNEAQ (reference sequence). The CDR3 is made up of 15 amino acids. CDR3 residues: CASSYRTGSTDTQYF. CDR3 bases: TGTGCCAGCAGCTACCGGACAGGAAGCACAGATACGCAGTATTTT.

The rearrangement links TRBV4-2 to TRBJ1-1; no definite D call. CDR1 is LGHNA, CDR2 YNFKEQ, per germline. The length of the CDR3 is 14 residues. Between the trimmed V and J ends, which lost 0 bases and 0 bases, there was a span of 5 bases. This CDR3 is CASSQDRVNTEAFF. In DNA, the CDR3 is TGTGCCAGCAGCCAAGATCGTGTGAACACTGAAGCTTTCTTT.

This chain joins TRBV7-9 and TRBJ2-5, with 11 nucleotides matching TRBD2. The V segment lost 5 bases and the J segment 3 bases; nucleotides outside the gene matches: 11. The CDR3 runs to 17 residues. CDR1 is SEHNR, CDR2 FQNEAQ, per germline (reference sequence). For the CDR3, the DNA is TGTGCCAGCAGCCTAAGACTAGCGGGATATATCGAAGAGACCCAGTACTTC. The encoded protein is CASSLRLAGYIEETQYF.

This chain uses TRBV12-5 with TRBJ2-7; D is unresolved. This CDR3 comprises 12 residues. The V end lost 4 bases, the J end lost 6 bases, and 10 bases lay between the germline ends. CDR1 LGHNT and CDR2 FRNRAP come from the germline V gene. The CDR3 nucleotides read TGTGCTAGTGGTTATGGCGGCTCCGAGCAGTACTTC. It specifies CASGYGGSEQYF. The whole variable domain, remainder taken from reference TRBV12-5 and TRBJ2-7, is DARVTQTPRHKVTEMGQEVTMRCQPILGHNTVFWYRQTMMQGLELLAYFRNRAPLDDSGMPKDRFSAEMPDATLATLKIQPSEPRDSAVYFCASGYGGSEQYFGPGTRLTVT.

The chain combines TRBV5-1 with TRBJ2-3; a weak D match, TRBD1 (7 bases). The CDR3 sequence is 16 residues long. Germline lookup yields CDR1 SGHRS and CDR2 YFSETQ. Deletions cut 2 bases from V and 5 bases from J, with 18 bases between. CDR3: CASSFGGRQGGDTQYF. The CDR3 DNA sequence: TGCGCCAGCAGCTTCGGGGGTCGACAGGGCGGAGATACGCAGTATTTT.

This sequence joins TRBV10-3 and TRBJ2-5; TRBD2 agrees at 9 bases. Per the germline V gene, CDR1 is ENHRY and CDR2 is SYGVKD. The J segment lost 11 bases and the V segment lost 4 bases, leaving 8 bases of the junction unmatched. This CDR3 is 13 amino acids long. CDR3 loop: CAISGAGGGEQYF. CDR3 in DNA: TGTGCCATCAGTGGTGCGGGAGGGGGTGAGCAGTACTTC.

The gene calls are TRBV30 and TRBJ2-3; 10 bases are shared with TRBD2. V shed 1 base and J 3 bases; nucleotides not matched to a gene: 1. Germline assignment: CDR1 GTSNPN and CDR2 SVGIG (reference sequence). This CDR3 has 14 residues. The CDR3 protein is CAWSAGLATDTQYF. The DNA for the CDR3 is TGTGCCTGGAGTGCGGGACTAGCGACAGATACGCAGTATTTT. Full variable domain (rest looked up from reference TRBV30 and TRBJ2-3): SQTIHQWPATLVQPVGSPLSLECTVEGTSNPNLYWYRQAAGRGLQLLFYSVGIGQISSEVPQNLSASRPQDRQFILSSKKLLLSDSGFYLCAWSAGLATDTQYFGPGTRLTVL.

The chain has TRBV28 and TRBJ2-7, with 8 bases that match TRBD2. The length of the CDR3 is 15 residues. The ends lost 2 bases at V and 3 bases at J; junction bases unmatched: 6. CDR1 is MDHEN, CDR2 SYDVKM, per germline. CDR3 sequence reads: CASSLIRGGFYEQYF. The DNA for the CDR3 is TGTGCCAGCAGTTTAATTCGGGGGGGGTTCTACGAGCAGTACTTC.

This clone was picked up one time. The V call is TRBV27, the J call TRBJ2-7; unclear D gene. Germline V gene lookup returns CDR1 MNHEY and CDR2 SMNVEV (reference sequence). The CDR3 is 13 amino acids. Deletions cut 3 bases from V and 0 bases from J, with 6 bases between. The CDR3 nucleotides read TGTGCCAGCAGTTTCCCGGGCTCCTACGAGCAGTACTTC. Protein sequence: CASSFPGSYEQYF.

The genes are TRBV19 and TRBJ2-1, with 8 positions matching TRBD2. CDR1 and CDR2 from the germline V gene are LNHDA and SQIVND (reference sequence). This CDR3 has 15 amino acids. V lost 5 bases, J lost 2 bases, and 5 bases stayed unmatched. The CDR3 sequence is CASSPGLATYNEQFF. Written as DNA, the CDR3 is TGTGCCAGTAGTCCTGGACTAGCTACCTACAATGAGCAGTTCTTC.